This TCR beta chain is from a study of cytomegalovirus exposure and HLA in healthy donors. CDR1 is PRHDT, CDR2 FYEKMQ, per germline (reference sequence). Trimming left V 5 bases short and J 7 bases short, with 15 bases between. This CDR3 is built from 14 residues. Study observations and caveats: A later analysis by the authors found several of the most significant clusters apparently linked to common viral pathogens.

On this clone itself: Its cognate antigen is unknown.

PCR primers comprised 60 Vbeta and 13 Jbeta primers. Sequencing used immunoSEQ multiplex PCR; TCRdb keeps in-frame clones, though not all of them. The sample shows approximately 150,000 clones, about three fifths of them seen only once. This TCR derives from a woman aged 55 to 70 in good health and CMV-seropositive. Specimen: PBMCs. The chain links TRBV13 to TRBJ1-5; D might be TRBD1 (5 bases). DNA for the CDR3: TGTGCCAGCAGCCGGGGGGGAATAGGACAGCCCCAGCATTTT. It translates to CASSRGGIGQPQHF. The variable domain in full, with the rest retrieved from reference TRBV13 and TRBJ1-5, is AAGVIQSPRHLIKEKRETATLKCYPIPRHDTVYWYQQGPGQDPQFLISFYEKMQSDKGSIPDRFSAQQFSDYHSELNMSSLELGDSALYFCASSRGGIGQPQHFGDGTRLSIL.